This T cell receptor (beta chain) is drawn from a study of spatial heterogeneity in lung cancer (dated by TCRdb to between 2018 and 2021). At the level of the whole study: Beta-chain transcripts were consistently detected in greater numbers than alpha-chain transcripts, which likely reflects a higher abundance of beta-chain transcripts. At surgery, both alpha and beta chains were TCR-sequenced in some 220 tumor regions, over 61 matched nontumor lung samples and just over 55 PBMC samples. In non-small cell lung cancer, the study quantitatively compared TCR alpha and beta repertoires across several tumor regions, matched nontumor lung, and blood. In tumor regions, TCR transcript counts showed a strong correlation with a T cell transcriptional module score from matched bulk RNA-seq. In the raw uncorrected reads, each unique combination of TCR and UMI appeared on average more than ten times. TCR repertoire features were related to nonsynonymous mutation counts determined by whole-exome sequencing of tumor tissue.

Overall results and qualifications from the work: TCR-seq coverage of tumor T cells was estimated at only roughly 7.7% for alpha chains and 13% for beta chains. Counts of ubiquitous and regional expanded TCRs correlated with counts of ubiquitous and regional nonsynonymous mutations, respectively. Confirming at a functional level the hypothesis that regional TCRs recognize regional mutations was considered to require additional single-cell paired TCR alpha and beta sequencing. The number of expanded intratumoral alpha and beta TCRs correlated with the tumor nonsynonymous mutation count.

The method behind the library was 5' RACE. The instrument was a NextSeq 500. To allow correction of PCR and sequencing errors, the TCR library protocol tagged every TCR cDNA molecule with a unique molecular identifier. In the paper's pipeline: TCR identification, UMI-based error correction and CDR3 extraction were all carried out with Decombinator tools. Expanded TCRs were defined as those above a frequency of 2 per 1,000, corresponding to the top 1% of the tumor frequency distribution. Expanded tumor TCRs were classed as regional if statistically deemed absent (corrected P<0.05) from at least one tumor region, otherwise ubiquitous. Rényi diversity was computed with the R vegan package after subsampling each repertoire 100 times to 5,000 TCRs. CDR3 similarity networks were built from amino acid triplet string-kernel similarity, connecting CDR3s with pairwise similarity above 0.82. TCRdb reworked the public reads: Q25 trimming with fastp, MiXCR clone assembly, productive beta chains retained. Each record represents a unique CDR3 protein, reported with the most common genes and DNA among its rows. The V and J calls follow TCRdb's processing rather than the paper's. The sample has about 17,000 distinct CDR3 sequences on record, 6.2% of them singletons. In total, the top ten clones hold 6.8% of the sample.

Explained via the paper, the time point label denotes: sample taken at primary tumor resection. Donors were some 78 patients with early-stage, untreated non-small cell lung cancer from the lung TRACERx cohort. TCR sequencing used whole RNA extracted from tumor and nontumor lung tissue, or from cryopreserved PBMC samples, without cell sorting. Only patients with enough RNA available from two or more tumor regions were chosen for TCR sequencing. Before selection, tumor and adjacent nontumor lung specimens were reviewed by a lung pathologist. The CDR3 sequence holds 13 residues, the cysteine and phenylalanine included. Of all the DNA, just the CDR3 is kept, 39 bases in frame from base 1. Relative to germline, V is 4 bases shorter and J is 0 bases shorter, with 10 bases between their ends. CDR1 and CDR2 are read off the germline V gene (reference sequence) as DFQATT and SNEGSKA. This clonotype has at least ten counts. Which antigen it targets is not known. It has no much larger one-base neighbor in the sample; base qualities were not kept.

This sequence was found in a male donor with early-stage non-small cell lung cancer. The specimen comprised lung tumor tissue, sampled at surgery. The chain couples TRBV20-1 to TRBJ2-7, with the D gene call left open. The CDR3 is CSAKVVNSYEQYF. The DNA sequence follows: TGCAGTGCTAAAGTAGTTAACTCCTACGAGCAGTACTTC.